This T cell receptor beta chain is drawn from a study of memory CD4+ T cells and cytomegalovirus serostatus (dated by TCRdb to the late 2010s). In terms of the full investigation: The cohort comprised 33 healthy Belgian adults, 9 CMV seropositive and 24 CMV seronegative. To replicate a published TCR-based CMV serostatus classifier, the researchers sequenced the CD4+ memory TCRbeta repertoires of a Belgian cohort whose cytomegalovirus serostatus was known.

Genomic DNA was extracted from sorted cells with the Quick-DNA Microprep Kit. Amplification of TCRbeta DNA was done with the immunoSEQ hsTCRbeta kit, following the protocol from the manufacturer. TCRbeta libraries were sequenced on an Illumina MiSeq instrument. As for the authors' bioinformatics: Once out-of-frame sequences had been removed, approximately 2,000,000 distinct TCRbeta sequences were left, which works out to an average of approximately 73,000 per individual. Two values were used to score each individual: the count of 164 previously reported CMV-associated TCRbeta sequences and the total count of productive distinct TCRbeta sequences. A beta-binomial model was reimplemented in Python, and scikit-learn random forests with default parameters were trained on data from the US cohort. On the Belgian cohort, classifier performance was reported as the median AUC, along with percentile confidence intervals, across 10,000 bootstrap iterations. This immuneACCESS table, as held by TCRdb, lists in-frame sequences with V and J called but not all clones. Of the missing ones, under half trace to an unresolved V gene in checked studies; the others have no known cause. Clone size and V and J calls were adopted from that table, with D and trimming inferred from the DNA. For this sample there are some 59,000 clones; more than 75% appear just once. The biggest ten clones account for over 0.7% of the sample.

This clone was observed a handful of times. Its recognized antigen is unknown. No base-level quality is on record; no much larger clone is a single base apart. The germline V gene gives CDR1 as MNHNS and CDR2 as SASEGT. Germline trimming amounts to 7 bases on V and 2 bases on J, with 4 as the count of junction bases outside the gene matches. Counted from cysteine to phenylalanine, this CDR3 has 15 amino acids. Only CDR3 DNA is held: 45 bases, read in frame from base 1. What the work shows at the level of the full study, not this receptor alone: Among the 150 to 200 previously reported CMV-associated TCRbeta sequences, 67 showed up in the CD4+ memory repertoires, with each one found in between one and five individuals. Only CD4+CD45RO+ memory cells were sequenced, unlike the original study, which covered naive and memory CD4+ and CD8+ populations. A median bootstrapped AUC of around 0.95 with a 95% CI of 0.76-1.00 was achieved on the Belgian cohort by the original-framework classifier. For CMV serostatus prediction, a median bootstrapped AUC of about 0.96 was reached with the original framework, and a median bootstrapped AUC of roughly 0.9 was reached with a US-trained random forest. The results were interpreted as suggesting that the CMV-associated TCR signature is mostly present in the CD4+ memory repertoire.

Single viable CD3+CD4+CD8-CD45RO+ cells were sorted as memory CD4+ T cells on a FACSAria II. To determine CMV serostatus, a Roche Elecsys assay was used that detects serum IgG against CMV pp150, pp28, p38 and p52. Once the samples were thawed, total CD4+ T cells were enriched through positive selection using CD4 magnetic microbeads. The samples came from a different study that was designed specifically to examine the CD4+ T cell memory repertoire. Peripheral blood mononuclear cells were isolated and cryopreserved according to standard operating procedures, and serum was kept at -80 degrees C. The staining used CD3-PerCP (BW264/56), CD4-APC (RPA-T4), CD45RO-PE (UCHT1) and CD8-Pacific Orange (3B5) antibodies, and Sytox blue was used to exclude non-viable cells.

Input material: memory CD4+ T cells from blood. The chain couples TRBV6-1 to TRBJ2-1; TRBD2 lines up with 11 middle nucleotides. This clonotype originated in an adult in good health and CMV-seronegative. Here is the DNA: TGTGCCAGCATTATTAGCGGGAGGGCCTACAATGAGCAGTTCTTC. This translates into CASIISGRAYNEQFF.